The 20 T cell receptor beta chains reported below all come from one sample, sequenced in a study of blood T cell repertoires in COVID-19. Assay: immunoSEQ multiplex PCR; the TCRdb copy retains only in-frame clones and omits some. The sample records about 250,000 clones, nearly 90% being singletons. The sample consisted of peripheral blood. The receptors stem from a man younger than 35 with active or convalescent COVID-19.

The chain joins TRBV27 to TRBJ1-2; D gene ambiguous. Germline values: CDR1 MNHEY, CDR2 SMNVEV (reference sequence). The CDR3 contains 13 residues. Trimming removed 6 bases at V and 0 bases at J, with 8 bases between. This CDR3 reads CASRTDPNYGYTF. CDR3 in DNA: TGTGCCAGCAGAACAGATCCTAACTATGGCTACACCTTC.

The V call is TRBV2, the J call TRBJ2-4; TRBD1 might be the D (6 bases). The CDR3 is made up of 16 amino acids. In germline, CDR1 is SNHLY, CDR2 FYNNEI. With 4 bases removed from V and 1 base from J, the gap between germline ends came to 14 bases. CDR3: CASSGSGVGAKNIQYF. CDR3 nucleotides: TGTGCCAGCAGTGGCTCAGGGGTTGGGGCCAAAAACATTCAGTACTTC.

This chain connects TRBV7-3 to TRBJ2-3, with D uncertain. V lost 5 bases and J 0 bases, leaving 6 bases between the germline ends. The CDR3 covers 13 residues. Per the germline V gene, CDR1 is SGHTA and CDR2 is FQGTGA. The CDR3 region has the DNA TGTGCCAGCAGCCTAGGTAGCACAGATACGCAGTATTTT. It codes for CASSLGSTDTQYF. Full variable domain (outside the CDR3, taken from reference TRBV7-3 and TRBJ2-3): GAGVSQTPSNKVTEKGKYVELRCDPISGHTALYWYRQSLGQGPEFLIYFQGTGAADDSGLPNDRFFAVRPEGSVSTLKIQRTERGDSAVYLCASSLGSTDTQYFGPGTRLTVL.

V gene TRBV11-2 combines with J gene TRBJ2-1, with D unresolved. Trimming took off 0 bases at V and 3 bases at J, with 6 bases between the two ends. Germline CDR1 and CDR2: SGHAT and FQNNGV. The CDR3 covers 14 residues. This CDR3 is CASSLDPHYNEQFF. The DNA for the CDR3 is TGTGCCAGCAGCTTAGATCCCCACTACAATGAGCAGTTCTTC.

The chain is built from TRBV6-6 and TRBJ1-4; D not certain. V gave up 4 bases and J gave up 4 bases, with 10 bases separating them. CDR1 and CDR2 (germline): MNHNY, SVGAGI (reference sequence). The CDR3 is 14 amino acids. The DNA for the CDR3 is TGTGCCAGCAGTTTCCGGGGTTATAATGAAAAACTGTTTTTT. Amino acids: CASSFRGYNEKLFF.

The rearrangement joins TRBV5-1 to TRBJ1-3; no definite D call. The length of the CDR3 is 15 residues. The germline V gene encodes CDR1 SGHRS and CDR2 YFSETQ. The V and J ends lost 0 bases and 0 bases respectively, with 7 bases between them. DNA for the CDR3: TGCGCCAGCAGCTTGGGTCTAAGCTCTGGAAACACCATATATTTT. Translated, it gives CASSLGLSSGNTIYF.

The genes are TRBV2 and TRBJ2-3; 14 positions match TRBD2. CDR3 length: 19 residues. Germline CDR1 reads SNHLY; CDR2 reads FYNNEI. After removal of 10 bases from V and 6 bases from J, the junction contained 21 bases not matched to a gene. CDR3 bases: TGTGCCACCCTTCCGGAGGGACTAGCGGGGGCTCAATCATCCGATACGCAGTATTTT. It is translated as CATLPEGLAGAQSSDTQYF.

CDR3 sequence: CASSFSEGTGELFF. The CDR3 DNA reads as TGCGCCAGCAGCTTTTCGGAGGGGACCGGGGAGCTGTTTTTT. The chain uses TRBV5-1 and TRBJ2-2, with D possibly TRBD2 on 6 matching bases. V lost 2 bases, J lost 5 bases, and 10 bases lay in between. The CDR3 contains 14 residues. CDR1 and CDR2 (germline): SGHRS, YFSETQ.

The rearrangement joins TRBV4-3 to TRBJ2-1; 8 bases match TRBD2. After removal of 0 bases from V and 8 bases from J, the junction contained 9 bases not matched to a gene. CDR1 is LGHNA, CDR2 YSLEER, per germline. The CDR3 length is 16 residues. CDR3 DNA sequence: TGCGCCAGCAGCCAAGATCCCGGGAGGGGGGCGGATGAGCAGTTCTTC. Translating it yields CASSQDPGRGADEQFF.

Comment on this clone: Compared with germline, one end of the junction differs, possibly owing to a read error. V and J are TRBV2 and TRBJ2-7; D perhaps matches TRBD1 (6 bases). The V gene's germline CDR1 is SNHLY and CDR2 FYNNEI. This CDR3 spans 13 amino acids. In nucleotides, the CDR3 is TGTGCCAGCAGTGAAGCGCTTCGGGGACACCGGGAATTC. It translates to CASSEALRGHREF.

This chain links TRBV3-1 (or the pseudogene TRBV3-2) with TRBJ1-1, with D unresolved. Per germline, CDR1 LGHDT and CDR2 YNNKEL (reference sequence). V shed 4 bases and J shed 1 base, with 13 bases lying between them. This CDR3 has 15 amino acids. The CDR3 DNA reads as TGTGCCAGCAGCCTAGAGGGCAGCAGGAACACTGAAGCTTTCTTT. Translated: CASSLEGSRNTEAFF.

The chain uses TRBV7-2 and TRBJ2-7, with 10 nucleotides matching TRBD2. Germline CDR1 reads SGHTA; CDR2 reads FQGNSA. Trimming took 5 bases from V and 7 from J; bases not matched to a gene: 8. The CDR3 loop spans 14 amino acids. This chain's CDR3 is CASSRSGGAREQYF. The CDR3 DNA reads TGTGCCAGCAGCCGCAGCGGGGGGGCACGGGAGCAGTACTTC.

The chain links TRBV2 to TRBJ1-6, with a possible D match to TRBD1 (6 bases). Germline V gene sequence: CDR1 SNHLY, CDR2 FYNNEI. The ends were cut back, 7 bases at V and 5 bases at J, with 12 bases in the middle. CDR3 length: 14 residues. This chain's CDR3 is CASNREKDNSPLHF. The DNA for the CDR3 is TGTGCCAGCAACAGGGAAAAGGATAATTCACCCCTCCACTTT.

J is TRBJ2-3 and V is TRBV7-9, with TRBD1 as a possible D gene (5 bases). Trimming removed 10 bases at V and 4 bases at J, with 12 bases between. The CDR3 is made up of 12 amino acids. CDR1 SEHNR and CDR2 FQNEAQ come from the germline V gene (reference sequence). The CDR3 nucleotides are TGTGCCATTCCGTTAGGGGCAGATACGCAGTATTTT. Amino acids: CAIPLGADTQYF.

The genes are TRBV2 and TRBJ2-2; D possibly corresponds to TRBD1 (6 bases). This CDR3 is 17 amino acids long. Germline CDR1 SNHLY, CDR2 FYNNEI. The V and J ends lost 1 base and 2 bases respectively, with 14 bases between them. CDR3 residues: CASSEEVGQLNTGELFF. The CDR3 DNA sequence: TGTGCCAGCAGTGAAGAGGTAGGACAGCTCAACACCGGGGAGCTGTTTTTT.

This clone showed up just a few times. The V gene is TRBV7-3, the J gene TRBJ2-2; D unclear. The CDR3 spans 13 residues. V was clipped by 3 bases and J by 2 bases, with 4 bases between them. Germline V gene data show CDR1 as SGHTA and CDR2 as FQGTGA. CDR3 protein: CASSLSNTGELFF. CDR3 nucleotides: TGTGCCAGCAGCTTGAGTAACACCGGGGAGCTGTTTTTT.

The rearrangement joins TRBV6-2 or TRBV6-3 to TRBJ2-3, with D possibly being TRBD2 (5 bases). V dropped 5 bases and J dropped 1 base, with 13 bases sitting between them. This CDR3 is built from 15 residues. Germline V gives CDR1 MNHEY, CDR2 SVGEGT. The CDR3 loop is CASSPGLGGTDTQYF. The CDR3 DNA follows: TGTGCCAGCAGTCCCGGACTGGGAGGCACAGATACGCAGTATTTT.

The chain recombines TRBV19 with TRBJ1-5; 7 bases align to TRBD1. V was pared by 6 bases and J by 1 base, with 12 bases of the junction left unmatched. The CDR3 is 17 residues long. Germline values: CDR1 LNHDA, CDR2 SQIVND (reference sequence). The CDR3 sequence is CASSLVKGALSNQPQHF. CDR3 DNA sequence: TGTGCCAGTAGCCTAGTAAAGGGGGCCCTCAGCAATCAGCCCCAGCATTTT.

The count of this clone is one. The chain carries TRBV7-2 and TRBJ1-5, with D perhaps TRBD1 (6 bases). Germline assignment: CDR1 SGHTA and CDR2 FQGNSA. This CDR3 contains 14 residues. Trimming removed 0 bases from V and 7 bases from J, with 10 bases in between. CDR3 sequence (DNA): TGTGCCAGCAGCTTAGCGAGAGGGGGACAGCCCCAGCATTTT. As protein: CASSLARGGQPQHF. The full variable domain, in which reference TRBV7-2 and TRBJ1-5 provide the parts outside the CDR3, is GAGVSQSPSNKVTEKGKDVELRCDPISGHTALYWYRQSLGQGLEFLIYFQGNSAPDKSGLPSDRFSAERTGGSVSTLTIQRTQQEDSAVYLCASSLARGGQPQHFGDGTRLSIL.

This clone came up once. The sample contains more than one DNA sequence encoding this CDR3. The CDR3 sequence is CASSYSRQGLTEAFF. In DNA, the CDR3 is TGTGCCAGCAGTTACTCTCGACAGGGCTTGACTGAAGCTTTCTTT. This chain connects TRBV6-5 to TRBJ1-1, with TRBD1 identical over 7 bases. The V and J ends lost 0 bases and 5 bases, in that order; junction bases with no gene match: 6. This CDR3 comprises 15 residues. Per germline, CDR1 MNHEY and CDR2 SVGAGI.